This T cell receptor beta chain comes out of a study of blood T cell repertoires in COVID-19. Study-level information: From T cells, B-cell-depleted T cells, or PBMCs came the material, which was cDNA or gDNA.

This clone occurred once. Assignment of participants to cohorts was predicated upon participant-reported clinical history. Two negative PCRs, clearance, or symptom resolution had been documented for recovered Cohort 3 donors. Study processing details: Estimation of nucleated cell counts relied on the amplification of reference gene primers. Clones were sequenced by immunoSEQ multiplex PCR, and TCRdb holds only the in-frame ones, with some missing. Clone size and the V and J calls come from that table; the DNA yielded D and trimming. Of hundreds of thousands of clones listed, more than 85% are singletons. The CDR3 has 15 amino acids. The germline V and J ends were trimmed by 6 bases and 7 bases, with 18 bases remaining between them. The germline V gene encodes CDR1 MDHEN and CDR2 SYDVKM.

The V gene is TRBV28, the J gene TRBJ1-4; tentatively, D is TRBD1 (6 bases). Sample: PBMCs or T cells enriched from blood (not recorded which). This TCR came from a woman aged 45-65 years who had recovered from COVID-19. The CDR3 spells CASSRYRETGEKLFF. The CDR3 coding sequence is TGTGCCAGCAGCCGCTACAGGGAAACGGGTGAAAAACTGTTTTTT.